This T cell receptor (beta chain) was documented in a study of blood T cell repertoires in COVID-19. Study overall: Researchers got acute and convalescent COVID-19 samples from the United States, Italy and Spain. Nucleic acid was either cDNA or gDNA, and it came from T cells, B-cell-depleted T cells, or PBMCs.

A few counts support this clone. V was cut by 5 bases and J by 4 bases, with 16 bases left in between. The CDR3 has 15 amino acids. Germline-derived CDR1 and CDR2 are MDHEN and SYDVKM. TCRdb's copy holds only in-frame clones and misses some; the assay was immunoSEQ multiplex PCR. The sample includes about 170,000 clones, approximately 92% seen only once; the top ten take approximately 4.9%. The TCR comes from a man under 40 with COVID-19, enrolled during active disease. Sequenced input: peripheral blood. The rearrangement uses TRBV28 and TRBJ2-3, with D possibly matching TRBD1 (6 bases). In DNA form, the CDR3 reads TGTGCCAGCAGTATATTAACAGGGAACGCAGATACGCAGTATTTT. It encodes CASSILTGNADTQYF.